The sequence of this T cell receptor (beta chain) was determined in a study of blood T cell repertoires in COVID-19. Overall study: Donors in the United States, Italy and Spain gave samples during acute or convalescent COVID-19. Sample material is recorded as cDNA or gDNA derived from T cells, B-cell-depleted T cells, or PBMCs.

In Seattle, patients joined the study during active infection and were tracked longitudinally. Source study methods: The assay estimated nucleated cells by amplifying reference gene primers. Assay used: immunoSEQ multiplex PCR; TCRdb lists only in-frame clones, some missing. The DNA was the basis for D and trimming; V, J and clone size are from that table. The table records about 50,000 clones, approximately 81% of them present only once. This sequence originates from a woman aged 80 or older with COVID-19, enrolled during active disease. The sequencing input was peripheral blood.

The CDR3 spells CASSPPSAEREQFF. The CDR3, as DNA: TGTGCCAGCTCACCACCGTCGGCGGAGCGGGAGCAGTTCTTC. This chain joins TRBV18 and TRBJ2-1; possible D gene TRBD2, 5 bases. This CDR3 is 14 amino acids long. Trimming took 0 bases from V and 10 from J, leaving 13 bases between them. Looked up from germline, CDR1 is KGHSH and CDR2 is LQKENI. Supplemented by reference TRBV18 and TRBJ2-1, the full variable domain reads NAGVMQNPRHLVRRRGQEARLRCSPMKGHSHVYWYRQLPEEGLKFMVYLQKENIIDESGMPKERFSAEFPKEGPSILRIQQVVRGDSAAYFCASSPPSAEREQFFGPGTRLTVL.